The next 9 T cell receptor beta chains were all read from a single sample in a study of CDR3 diversity in severe acne. Each CDR3 protein is one row after TCRdb ran MiXCR on the PCR reads. The top ten clones hold roughly 9.1% of a sample with about 93,000 distinct CDR3 sequences, 45% to 55% of them seen once. Sequenced input: blood. These receptors were collected from a male donor in good health, serving as a control.

The J gene is TRBJ2-5, the V gene TRBV7-2; D remains ambiguous. The germline V gene encodes CDR1 SGHTA and CDR2 FQGNSA. This CDR3 is built from 12 residues. V lost 7 bases, J lost 7 bases, and 13 bases lay in between. CDR3 amino acids: CASTVQPGTQYF. Here the CDR3 DNA reads TGTGCCAGCACCGTTCAACCGGGGACCCAGTACTTC.

Points on this clonotype: This may be a read error, as it is one base from a much larger clone. The rearrangement uses TRBV6-2 or TRBV6-3 and TRBJ2-3; the D gene is possibly TRBD2 (6 bases). Per the germline V gene, CDR1 is MNHEY and CDR2 is SVGEGT. The CDR3 contains 15 residues. DNA of the CDR3: TGTGCCACCGACAGCCTAAAAACTAGCACAGATACGCGGTATTTT. Translation: CATDSLKTSTDTRYF.

This clonotype has at least ten counts. The chain couples TRBV29-1 to TRBJ1-5; D is ambiguous. The germline gives CDR1 SQVTM, CDR2 ANQGSEA. The V and J ends lost 4 bases and 0 bases respectively, with 10 bases between them. The CDR3 length is 14 residues. The CDR3 bases are TGCAGCGTTGTGAGTGGTGATAGCAATCAGCCCCAGCATTTT. It encodes CSVVSGDSNQPQHF. Together with reference TRBV29-1 and TRBJ1-5, the CDR3 gives the full variable domain: SAVISQKPSRDICQRGTSLTIQCQVDSQVTMMFWYRQQPGQSLTLIATANQGSEATYESGFVIDKFPISRPNLTFSTLTVSNMSPEDSSIYLCSVVSGDSNQPQHFGDGTRLSIL.

This clonotype was counted once. V and J are TRBV2 and TRBJ1-1, with TRBD1 matching 7 bases. Per the germline V gene, CDR1 is SNHLY and CDR2 is FYNNEI. The CDR3 is 13 amino acids. The junction had 7 bases not matched to a gene; V was cut back by 6 bases and J by 6 bases. The CDR3 coding sequence is TGTGCCAGCAGAGACAGGGTGTTTGCTGAAGCTTTCTTT. Residues: CASRDRVFAEAFF.

This clonotype was seen at least ten times. This chain joins TRBV28 and TRBJ1-5; 9 nucleotides match TRBD1. V lost 3 bases to trimming and J lost 6 bases; unmatched junction nucleotides: 6. The CDR3 is 15 amino acids. CDR1 and CDR2 (germline): MDHEN, SYDVKM. The CDR3 coding sequence is TGTGCCAGCAGTTTCGAACAGGGGGCCGTTCAGCCCCAGCATTTT. Amino acid sequence: CASSFEQGAVQPQHF.

This chain joins TRBV19 and TRBJ2-3; D unclear. Germline V gives CDR1 LNHDA, CDR2 SQIVND (reference sequence). This CDR3 contains 10 residues. Between the trimmed V and J ends, which lost 0 bases and 11 bases, there was a span of 3 bases. CDR3 protein: CASSIDLQYF. Here the CDR3 DNA reads TGTGCCAGTAGTATAGATCTGCAGTATTTT.

This clonotype was recorded many times. A much larger clone is a single base away; this may be a read error. The V call is TRBV20-1, the J call TRBJ2-5; 12 bases map to TRBD2. This CDR3 is 14 amino acids long. The germline V gene has CDR1 DFQATT and CDR2 SNEGSKA (reference sequence). The chain's CDR3 is CSASKLAGGEAQYF. The CDR3 bases are TGCAGTGCTAGTAAACTAGCGGGAGGAGAGGCCCAGTACTTC.

The chain uses TRBV25-1 and TRBJ1-5; 11 nucleotides line up with TRBD1. The length of the CDR3 is 17 residues. With 6 bases clipped from V and 4 bases from J, the junction kept 11 bases outside the gene matches. CDR1 MGHDK and CDR2 SYGVNS come from the germline V gene. The CDR3: CASSAWTGGGWNQPQHF. Here the CDR3 DNA reads TGTGCCAGCAGCGCGTGGACAGGGGGCGGCTGGAATCAGCCCCAGCATTTT.

The chain is built from TRBV19 and TRBJ1-5; a possible D gene is TRBD1 (6 bases). The CDR3 is made up of 14 amino acids. With 3 bases removed from V and 5 bases from J, the gap between germline ends came to 11 bases. CDR1 is LNHDA, CDR2 SQIVND, per germline (reference sequence). The chain's CDR3 is CASSMGTSYQPQHF. For the CDR3, the DNA is TGTGCCAGTAGTATGGGGACATCCTATCAGCCCCAGCATTTT.